Following are 3 T cell receptor beta chains from one sample sequenced in a study of cytomegalovirus exposure and HLA in healthy donors. 60 Vbeta and 13 Jbeta primers were used in PCR. Data came from immunoSEQ multiplex PCR; TCRdb stores just in-frame clones and leaves some out. The table includes 100,000 or so clones, roughly three quarters detected once. Specimen: PBMCs. The receptors shown here come from a woman aged 45-65 years in good health and CMV-seropositive.

For the CDR3, the DNA is TGTGCCACCAGCGAACAGGGGCCGGAATATGGCTACACCTTC. It encodes CATSEQGPEYGYTF. The V call is TRBV15, the J call TRBJ1-2; TRBD1 matches 7 bases. Trimming cost V 5 bases and J 5 bases; bases outside gene matches: 8. This CDR3 contains 14 residues. CDR1 and CDR2 from the germline V gene are LNHNV and YYDKDF (reference sequence).

This clone was observed once. The identical CDR3 is also encoded by other nucleotide sequences in the sample. The gene calls are TRBV30 and TRBJ1-1, with D hard to call. CDR1 GTSNPN and CDR2 SVGIG come from the germline V gene (reference sequence). Trimming pared 2 bases from V and 2 bases from J, leaving 6 bases between. The CDR3 totals 12 residues. The CDR3 region has the DNA TGTGCCTGGAGTTACAGCAACACTGAAGCTTTCTTT. It is translated as CAWSYSNTEAFF.

This clone was counted a few times. V is TRBV6-5 and J is TRBJ2-5; TRBD1 might be the D (5 bases). V lost 5 bases and J 0 bases, leaving 7 bases between the germline ends. This CDR3 comprises 13 residues. Germline values: CDR1 MNHEY, CDR2 SVGAGI. In DNA, the CDR3 is TGTGCCAGCAGTCCAGGGTACCAAGAGACCCAGTACTTC. It is translated as CASSPGYQETQYF.